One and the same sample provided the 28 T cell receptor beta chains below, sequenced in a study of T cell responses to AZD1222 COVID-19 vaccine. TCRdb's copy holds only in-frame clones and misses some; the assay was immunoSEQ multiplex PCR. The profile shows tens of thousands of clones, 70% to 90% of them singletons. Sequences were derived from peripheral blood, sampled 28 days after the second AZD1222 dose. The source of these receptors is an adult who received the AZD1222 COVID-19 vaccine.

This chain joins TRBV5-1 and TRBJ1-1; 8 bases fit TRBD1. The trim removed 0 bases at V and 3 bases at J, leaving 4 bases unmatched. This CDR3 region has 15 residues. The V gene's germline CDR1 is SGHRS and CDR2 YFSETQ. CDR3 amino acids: CASSLVGTGDTEAFF. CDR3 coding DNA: TGCGCCAGCAGCTTGGTGGGGACAGGAGACACTGAAGCTTTCTTT.

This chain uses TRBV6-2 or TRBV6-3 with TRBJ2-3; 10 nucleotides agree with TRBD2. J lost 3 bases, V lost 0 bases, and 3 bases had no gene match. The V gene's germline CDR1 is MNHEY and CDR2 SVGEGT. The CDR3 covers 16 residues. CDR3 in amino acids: CASSYSKLAGTDTQYF. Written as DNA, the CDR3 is TGTGCCAGCAGTTACTCGAAACTAGCGGGAACAGATACGCAGTATTTT.

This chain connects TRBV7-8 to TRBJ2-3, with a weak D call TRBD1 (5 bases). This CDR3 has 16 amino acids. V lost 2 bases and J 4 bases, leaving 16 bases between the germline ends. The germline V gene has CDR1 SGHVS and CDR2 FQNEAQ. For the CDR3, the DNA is TGTGCCAGCAGCTTAAGGGGTAGGGTATCCCCAGATACGCAGTATTTT. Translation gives CASSLRGRVSPDTQYF. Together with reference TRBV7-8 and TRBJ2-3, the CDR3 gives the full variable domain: GAGVSQSPRYKVAKRGQDVALRCDPISGHVSLFWYQQALGQGPEFLTYFQNEAQLDKSGLPSDRFFAERPEGSVSTLKIQRTQQEDSAVYLCASSLRGRVSPDTQYFGPGTRLTVL.

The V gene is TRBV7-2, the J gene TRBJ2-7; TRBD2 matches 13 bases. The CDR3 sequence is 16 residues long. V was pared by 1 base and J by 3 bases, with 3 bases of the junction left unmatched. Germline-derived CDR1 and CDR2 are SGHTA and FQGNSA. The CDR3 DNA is TGTGCCAGCAGCTTAGAAGGGACTAGCGGGATCTACGAGCAGTACTTC. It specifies CASSLEGTSGIYEQYF.

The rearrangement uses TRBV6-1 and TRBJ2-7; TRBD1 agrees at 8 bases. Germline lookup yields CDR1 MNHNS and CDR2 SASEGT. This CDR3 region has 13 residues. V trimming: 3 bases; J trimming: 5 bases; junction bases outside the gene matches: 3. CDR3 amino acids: CASSDRGLDEQYF. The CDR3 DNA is TGTGCCAGCAGTGACAGGGGGCTCGACGAGCAGTACTTC.

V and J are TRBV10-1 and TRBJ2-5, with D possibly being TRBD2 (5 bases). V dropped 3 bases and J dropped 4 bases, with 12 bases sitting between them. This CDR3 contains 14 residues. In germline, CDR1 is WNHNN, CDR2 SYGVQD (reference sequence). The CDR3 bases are TGCGCCAGCAGTGATTCTACCCGGGGAGAGACCCAGTACTTC. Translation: CASSDSTRGETQYF.

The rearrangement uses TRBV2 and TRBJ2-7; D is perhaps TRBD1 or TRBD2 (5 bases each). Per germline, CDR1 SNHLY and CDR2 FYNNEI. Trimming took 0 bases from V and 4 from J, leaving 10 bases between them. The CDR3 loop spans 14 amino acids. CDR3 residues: CASSEAPGRYEQYF. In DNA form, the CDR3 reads TGTGCCAGCAGTGAAGCCCCAGGGAGATACGAGCAGTACTTC.

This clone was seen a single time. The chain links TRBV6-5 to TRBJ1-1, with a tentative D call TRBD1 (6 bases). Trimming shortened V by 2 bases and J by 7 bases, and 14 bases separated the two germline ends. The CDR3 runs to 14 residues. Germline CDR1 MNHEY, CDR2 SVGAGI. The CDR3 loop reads CASSYRAGADEAFF. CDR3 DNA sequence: TGTGCCAGCAGTTACCGGGCGGGGGCGGATGAAGCTTTCTTT.

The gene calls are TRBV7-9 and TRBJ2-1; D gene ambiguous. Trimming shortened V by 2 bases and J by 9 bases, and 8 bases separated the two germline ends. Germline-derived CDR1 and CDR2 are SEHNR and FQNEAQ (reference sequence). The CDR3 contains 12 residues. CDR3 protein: CASSLPGSEQFF. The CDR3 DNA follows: TGTGCCAGCAGCTTACCGGGTAGTGAGCAGTTCTTC.

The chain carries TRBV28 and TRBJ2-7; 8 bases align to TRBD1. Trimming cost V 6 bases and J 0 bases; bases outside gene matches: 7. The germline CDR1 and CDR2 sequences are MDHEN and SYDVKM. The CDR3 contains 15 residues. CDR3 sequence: CASRPFRGPSYEQYF. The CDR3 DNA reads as TGTGCCAGCAGACCCTTCAGGGGGCCCTCCTACGAGCAGTACTTC. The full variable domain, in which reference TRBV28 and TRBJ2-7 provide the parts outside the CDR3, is DVKVTQSSRYLVKRTGEKVFLECVQDMDHENMFWYRQDPGLGLRLIYFSYDVKMKEKGDIPEGYSVSREKKERFSLILESASTNQTSMYLCASRPFRGPSYEQYFGPGTRLTVT.

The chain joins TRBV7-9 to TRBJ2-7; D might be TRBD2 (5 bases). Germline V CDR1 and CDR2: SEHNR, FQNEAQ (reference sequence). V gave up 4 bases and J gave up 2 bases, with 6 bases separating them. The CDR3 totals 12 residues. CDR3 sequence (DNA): TGTGCCAGCAGCTACGGGACCTACGAGCAGTACTTC. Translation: CASSYGTYEQYF.

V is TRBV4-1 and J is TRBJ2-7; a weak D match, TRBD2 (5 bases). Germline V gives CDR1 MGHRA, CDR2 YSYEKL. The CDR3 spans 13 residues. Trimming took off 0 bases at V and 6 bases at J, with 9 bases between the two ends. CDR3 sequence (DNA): TGCGCCAGCAGCCAAGATCTTGCGGGCGAGCAGTACTTC. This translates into CASSQDLAGEQYF.

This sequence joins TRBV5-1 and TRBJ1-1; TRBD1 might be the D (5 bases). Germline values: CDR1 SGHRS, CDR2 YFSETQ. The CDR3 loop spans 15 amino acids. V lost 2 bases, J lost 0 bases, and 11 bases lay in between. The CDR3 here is CASSFSGGMNTEAFF. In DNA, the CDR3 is TGCGCCAGCAGCTTCTCGGGGGGGATGAACACTGAAGCTTTCTTT.

This CDR3 reads CASSVGRVLETQYF. CDR3 DNA: TGTGCCAGCAGTGTAGGACGGGTCTTAGAGACCCAGTACTTC. This chain links TRBV3-1 (or the pseudogene TRBV3-2) with TRBJ2-5; no firm D call. With 6 bases removed from V and 4 bases from J, the gap between germline ends came to 15 bases. The CDR3 sequence is 14 residues long. Germline V gene data show CDR1 as LGHDT and CDR2 as YNNKEL (reference sequence).

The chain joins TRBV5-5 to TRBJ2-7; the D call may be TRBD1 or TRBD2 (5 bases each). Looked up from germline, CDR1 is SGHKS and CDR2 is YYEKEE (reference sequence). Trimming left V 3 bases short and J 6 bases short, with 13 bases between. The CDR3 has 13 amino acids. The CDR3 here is CASSWRLGVEQYF. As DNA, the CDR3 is TGTGCCAGCAGCTGGCGATTGGGGGTCGAGCAGTACTTC.

CDR3 bases: TGTGCCAGCAGCCCAAGGCAGGACAGAGACACCGGGGAGCTGTTTTTT. Translated: CASSPRQDRDTGELFF. The chain carries TRBV9 and TRBJ2-2; D possibly corresponds to TRBD1 (6 bases). There are 16 residues in the CDR3. From germline, CDR1 is SGDLS and CDR2 YYNGEE. Trimming took off 4 bases at V and 3 bases at J, with 16 bases between the two ends.

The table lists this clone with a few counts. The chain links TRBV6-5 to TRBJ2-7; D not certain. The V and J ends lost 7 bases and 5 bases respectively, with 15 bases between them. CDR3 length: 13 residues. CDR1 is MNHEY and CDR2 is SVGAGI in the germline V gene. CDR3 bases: TGTGCCAGCACCACCGGGTCGATCCACGAGCAGTACTTC. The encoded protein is CASTTGSIHEQYF.

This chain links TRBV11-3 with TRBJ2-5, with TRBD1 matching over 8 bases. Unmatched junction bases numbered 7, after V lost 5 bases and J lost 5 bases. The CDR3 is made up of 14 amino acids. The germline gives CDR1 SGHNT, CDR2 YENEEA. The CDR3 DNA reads TGTGCCAGCAGCCCCGGACAGGGCAGTGAGACCCAGTACTTC. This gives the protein CASSPGQGSETQYF.

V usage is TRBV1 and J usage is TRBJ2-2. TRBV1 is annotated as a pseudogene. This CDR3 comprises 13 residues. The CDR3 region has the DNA TGCACCAGTCTTCGACGGGGCAGCGGGGAGCTGTTTTTT. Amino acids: CTSLRRGSGELFF.

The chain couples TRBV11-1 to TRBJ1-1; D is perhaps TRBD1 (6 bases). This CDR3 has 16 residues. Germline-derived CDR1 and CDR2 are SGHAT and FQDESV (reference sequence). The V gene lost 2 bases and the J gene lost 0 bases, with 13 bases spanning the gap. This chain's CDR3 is CASSLMRGQMNTEAFF. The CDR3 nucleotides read TGTGCCAGCAGCTTAATGAGAGGACAGATGAACACTGAAGCTTTCTTT.

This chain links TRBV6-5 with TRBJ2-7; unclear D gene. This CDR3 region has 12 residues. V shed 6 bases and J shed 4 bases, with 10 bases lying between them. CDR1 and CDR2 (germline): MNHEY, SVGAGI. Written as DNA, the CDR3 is TGTGCCAGCAGGGCCGGGCTGTACGAGCAGTACTTC. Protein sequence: CASRAGLYEQYF.

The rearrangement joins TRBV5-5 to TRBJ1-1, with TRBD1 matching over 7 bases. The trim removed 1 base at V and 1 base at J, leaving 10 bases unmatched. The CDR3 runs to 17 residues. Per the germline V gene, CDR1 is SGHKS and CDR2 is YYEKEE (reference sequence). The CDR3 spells CASSLYGGQIPNTEAFF. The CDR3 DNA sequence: TGTGCCAGCAGCTTGTATGGGGGACAGATTCCGAACACTGAAGCTTTCTTT.

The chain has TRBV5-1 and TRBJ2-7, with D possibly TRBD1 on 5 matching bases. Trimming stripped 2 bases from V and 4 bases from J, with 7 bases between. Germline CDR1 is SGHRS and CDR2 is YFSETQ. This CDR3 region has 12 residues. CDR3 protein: CASSFQGYEQYF. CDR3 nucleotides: TGCGCCAGCAGCTTCCAGGGTTACGAGCAGTACTTC. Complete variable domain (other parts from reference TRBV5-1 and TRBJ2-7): KAGVTQTPRYLIKTRGQQVTLSCSPISGHRSVSWYQQTPGQGLQFLFEYFSETQRNKGNFPGRFSGRQFSNSRSEMNVSTLELGDSALYLCASSFQGYEQYFGPGTRLTVT.

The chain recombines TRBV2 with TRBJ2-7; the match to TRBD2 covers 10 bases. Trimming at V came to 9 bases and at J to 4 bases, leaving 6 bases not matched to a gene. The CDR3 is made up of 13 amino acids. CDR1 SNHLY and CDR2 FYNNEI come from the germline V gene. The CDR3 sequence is CASKLAGLYEQYF. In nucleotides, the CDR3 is TGTGCCAGTAAACTAGCGGGATTATACGAGCAGTACTTC.

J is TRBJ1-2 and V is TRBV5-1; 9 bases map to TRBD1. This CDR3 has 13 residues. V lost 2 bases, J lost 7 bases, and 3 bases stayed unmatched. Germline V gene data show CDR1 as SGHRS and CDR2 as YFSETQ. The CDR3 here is CASSLGQGSGYTF. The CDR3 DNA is TGCGCCAGCAGCTTAGGACAGGGGAGTGGCTACACCTTC.

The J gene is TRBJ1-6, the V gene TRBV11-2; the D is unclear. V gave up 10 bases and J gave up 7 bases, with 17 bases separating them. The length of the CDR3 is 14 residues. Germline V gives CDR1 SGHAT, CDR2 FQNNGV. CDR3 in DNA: TGTGCCACCAAAGCGGGGAATTCAAATTCACCCCTCCACTTT. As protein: CATKAGNSNSPLHF.

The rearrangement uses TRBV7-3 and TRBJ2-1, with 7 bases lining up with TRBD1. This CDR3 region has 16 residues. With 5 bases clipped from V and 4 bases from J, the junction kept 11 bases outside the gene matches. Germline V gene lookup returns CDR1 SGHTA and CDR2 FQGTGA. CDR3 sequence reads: CASSGGKGARYNEQFF. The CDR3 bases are TGTGCCAGCAGCGGAGGAAAGGGGGCGAGGTACAATGAGCAGTTCTTC.

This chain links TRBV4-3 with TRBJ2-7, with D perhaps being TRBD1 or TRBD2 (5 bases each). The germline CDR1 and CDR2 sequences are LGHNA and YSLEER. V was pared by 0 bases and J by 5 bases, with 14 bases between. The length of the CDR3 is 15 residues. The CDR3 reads CASSQEWGNVDEQYF. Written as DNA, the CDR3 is TGCGCCAGCAGCCAAGAGTGGGGGAACGTCGACGAGCAGTACTTC.